This TCR beta chain was obtained from a study of T cell responses to AZD1222 COVID-19 vaccine (dated by TCRdb to 2020 to 2023). In the study overall: A total of 240 or so trial participants underwent TCR sequencing, of whom roughly 210 had received two doses of AZD1222 and around 26 had received two doses of the MenACWY control vaccine. Trial participants were enrolled by age into subgroups of 18-55, 56-69 and 70-plus years, and 148, 28 and 57 TCR-sequenced participants, respectively, were included in these subgroups.

The intended sense of this specimen's time point label: about 28 days (+/-7) after the second vaccine dose. Because spike-specific TCR depth and breadth did not differ between the two schedules, AZD1222 recipients who got a second dose at roughly 4 weeks were pooled with those who got a second dose at roughly 12 weeks. Samples from vaccinated people were obtained from the UK trials COV001 and COV002, which included a single-blind randomized controlled phase 2/3 trial of AZD1222 (ChAdOx1 nCoV-19) in healthy adults. For TCRbeta chain sequencing, PBMC samples from trial participants were taken at day 0 and at day 28 after the second dose. This clone appeared a single time. Its target antigen remains unknown. No much larger clone exists at a distance of one base, and base qualities are not known. The research as a whole found: The 56-69-year group was small, and its depth increase did not reach significance, likely because of low power. Participants were mostly white British and included more females than males, and it was suggested by the authors that clonal diversity may have been underestimated. Conclusions about previously exposed vaccinees are limited, since just six AZD1222 recipients were seropositive for SARS-CoV-2 at baseline. Reportedly, close to half of the unique spike-specific TCRs recognized epitopes lying outside the regions that are mutated in the B.1.351 and B.1.1.7 variants. Because no samples from the day 14 peak response were available, repertoires could be characterized only after the peak T cell response. After two AZD1222 doses, spike-specific TCR breadth and depth were significantly higher than at day 0 and than in MenACWY recipients. The whole spike protein was spanned by vaccine-associated CD4 TCRs, and dominant responses were seen in regions 160-218 and 743-854.

The CDR3 regions of human TCRbeta chains were analyzed by immunosequencing. In the authors' own workflow: Repertoire TCRs were matched against a reference library of SARS-CoV-2-specific TCRs generated with the MIRA antigen-specificity platform. Breadth meant the fraction of unique TCRs that were SARS-CoV-2-associated, whereas depth meant the fraction of total T cells that were SARS-CoV-2-associated. Using the MIRA data, each spike-specific TCR was mapped to the spike region that the TCR reacts to and placed in a CD4 or CD8 class. Log10-transformed breadth and depth values were compared by one-way ANOVA with Sidak's multiple comparisons tests. TCRdb holds this immuneACCESS table with in-frame rearrangements only. Some clones are missing; in checked studies, unresolved V genes explain under half, and the rest has no known cause. Clone size and the V and J calls come from that table; the DNA yielded D and trimming. In this sample the table shows about 130,000 clones, roughly 90% of which occur a single time. The top ten hold 0.9% to 1.4% of the sample.

V loses 6 bases at its end and J loses 0 bases; junction bases beyond the gene matches: 7. The CDR3 measures 16 amino acids from cysteine to phenylalanine. The DNA shown is the 48-base CDR3, in frame from base 1. CDR1 and CDR2, looked up from the germline V gene (reference sequence), are SEHNR and FQNEAQ. The sequence derives from an adult who received the AZD1222 COVID-19 vaccine. The input for sequencing was peripheral blood, taken 28 days after the second AZD1222 dose. This chain joins TRBV7-9 to TRBJ2-1; 8 bases in the middle match TRBD2. The base sequence is TGTGCCAGCAGACCTAGCGGGTCAAGCTCCTACAATGAGCAGTTCTTC. It codes for CASRPSGSSSYNEQFF.